This record covers a single TCR beta chain. This record belongs to a study of blood T cells in healthy people across ages. PCR was performed a second time for about 7 to 11 cycles using a sample-barcoded 5' primer and a J-beta primer mix. MiXCR was run by TCRdb on the 5' RACE reads, yielding one entry per CDR3 protein. The sample has about a million distinct CDR3 sequences; 45% to 60% are singletons. The CDR3 contains 19 residues. The germline CDR1 and CDR2 sequences are KGHSH and LQKENI. V lost 1 base to trimming and J lost 7 bases; unmatched junction nucleotides: 20. Sequenced material: blood. The chain carries TRBV18 and TRBJ2-7, with 9 positions matching TRBD1. The TCR sequence derives from a woman aged 60-75 years in good health. The CDR3 region is CASSPRWTGDVDPNNEQYF. The CDR3 region has the DNA TGTGCCAGCTCACCACGGTGGACAGGGGATGTCGACCCTAACAATGAGCAGTACTTC.